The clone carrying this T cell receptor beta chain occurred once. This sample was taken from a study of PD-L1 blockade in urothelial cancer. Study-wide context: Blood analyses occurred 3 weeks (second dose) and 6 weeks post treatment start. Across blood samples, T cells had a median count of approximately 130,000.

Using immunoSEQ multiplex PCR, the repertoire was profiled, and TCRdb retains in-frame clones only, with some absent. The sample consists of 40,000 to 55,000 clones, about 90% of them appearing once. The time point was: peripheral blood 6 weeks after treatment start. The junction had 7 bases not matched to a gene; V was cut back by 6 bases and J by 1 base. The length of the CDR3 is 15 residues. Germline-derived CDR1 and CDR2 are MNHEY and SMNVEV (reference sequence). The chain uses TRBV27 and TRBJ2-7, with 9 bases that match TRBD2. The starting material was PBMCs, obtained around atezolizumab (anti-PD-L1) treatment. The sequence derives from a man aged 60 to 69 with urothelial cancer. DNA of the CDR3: TGTGCCAGCAGGTTTAGCGGGGGAAATTCCTACGAGCAGTACTTC. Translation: CASRFSGGNSYEQYF.